A single sample gave rise to the 4 T cell receptor beta chains below, sequenced in a study of follicular helper T cells after annual influenza vaccination. Method: immunoSEQ multiplex PCR; TCRdb's copy keeps in-frame clones and lacks some. The repertoire holds about 10,000 clones, with 83% as singletons. Regarding time point: 2014-2015 season, 7 days after vaccination. The sequences come from CXCR5- memory CD4+ T cells sorted from blood, collected 7 days after influenza vaccination. These receptors were collected from an adult who received the influenza vaccine.

This sequence joins TRBV6-1 and TRBJ1-2; D not resolved. The germline V gene encodes CDR1 MNHNS and CDR2 SASEGT. The CDR3 runs 13 residues. V dropped 2 bases and J dropped 4 bases, with 8 bases sitting between them. CDR3: CASSEQHAYGYTF. The CDR3 nucleotides read TGTGCCAGCAGTGAACAACATGCCTATGGCTACACCTTC.

The chain links TRBV7-9 to TRBJ1-6; possible D gene TRBD1, 6 bases. The CDR3 is 16 residues long. Germline V gives CDR1 SEHNR, CDR2 FQNEAQ (reference sequence). With 5 bases removed from V and 8 bases from J, the gap between germline ends came to 19 bases. The CDR3 sequence: CASSKFNRWGHSPLHF. The CDR3 DNA follows: TGTGCCAGCAGCAAATTTAACAGGTGGGGGCATTCACCCCTCCACTTT.

The chain carries TRBV6-5 and TRBJ2-3; D is unclear. The CDR3 has 14 residues. Per germline, CDR1 MNHEY and CDR2 SVGAGI. V gave up 4 bases and J gave up 1 base, with 9 bases separating them. The CDR3 region has the DNA TGTGCCAGCAGTTTGGAAGGACGCACAGATACGCAGTATTTT. Translating gives CASSLEGRTDTQYF.

The chain has TRBV11-3 and TRBJ1-3, with TRBD1 matching over 7 bases. Germline CDR1 and CDR2: SGHNT and YENEEA. The CDR3 contains 16 residues. After removal of 2 bases from V and 0 bases from J, the junction contained 4 bases not matched to a gene. The CDR3 DNA sequence: TGTGCCAGCAGCTTAAGGGGGCGCACCTCTGGAAACACCATATATTTT. Protein product: CASSLRGRTSGNTIYF.